Presented here are 30 T cell receptor beta chains from one specimen sequenced in a study of blood T cells in healthy people across ages. The use of a sample-barcoded 5' primer and a J-beta primer mix characterized a second PCR of roughly 6 to 11 cycles. TCRdb fed the 5' RACE reads into MiXCR, producing one record per CDR3 protein. Of 1.5 million to 2 million distinct CDR3 sequences detected, roughly 50% appear once; the ten largest clones hold around 2.1%. Material: blood. The receptors were sampled from a woman between 35 and 50 years old in good health.

V is TRBV4-1 and J is TRBJ2-7; the D call may be TRBD1 or TRBD2 (5 bases each). The J call is doubtful: the DNA matches TRBJ2-5 better. Germline assignment: CDR1 MGHRA and CDR2 YSYEKL. The CDR3 is 15 amino acids. CDR3 amino acids: CASSQAPGPGETQYF. The CDR3 DNA reads TGCGCCAGCAGCCAAGCTCCGGGACCTGGGGAGACCCAGTACTTC.

The rearrangement uses TRBV5-1 and TRBJ1-1; D gene ambiguous. The germline CDR1 and CDR2 sequences are SGHRS and YFSETQ. The CDR3 is made up of 14 amino acids. V lost 3 bases and J lost 4, with 13 bases in between. The CDR3, as DNA: TGCGCCAGCAGCTCTTTGACGCCGGGCACTGAAGCTTTCTTT. This sequence encodes CASSSLTPGTEAFF.

This clonotype was recorded a few times. The gene calls are TRBV7-2 and TRBJ2-5, with a possible D match to TRBD1 (6 bases). The CDR3 totals 15 residues. In germline, CDR1 is SGHTA, CDR2 FQGNSA. V lost 5 bases to trimming and J lost 1 base, with 14 bases between them. The DNA of the CDR3 is TGTGCCAGCAGCACGCGGACAGTACCCCAAGAGACCCAGTACTTC. Translated, it gives CASSTRTVPQETQYF.

The gene calls are TRBV6-5 and TRBJ1-2; 10 positions agree with TRBD1. The V gene's germline CDR1 is MNHEY and CDR2 SVGAGI. The V segment lost 6 bases and the J segment 4 bases; nucleotides outside the gene matches: 11. CDR3 length: 16 amino acids. CDR3: CASRNQGTGAVYGYTF. The CDR3 DNA is TGTGCCAGCAGAAATCAGGGGACAGGGGCGGTCTATGGCTACACCTTC.

The rearrangement links TRBV3-1 to TRBJ1-2; 7 nucleotides agree with TRBD1. The germline V gene has CDR1 LGHDT and CDR2 YNNKEL (reference sequence). The CDR3 covers 19 residues. V gave up 3 bases and J gave up 0 bases; unmatched junction bases: 16. Here the CDR3 DNA reads TGTGCCAGCAGCCAGAGGGGAACAGGGGCTAGAATAGCTAACTATGGCTACACCTTC. It translates to CASSQRGTGARIANYGYTF.

The V call is TRBV20-1, the J call TRBJ1-5; D is possibly TRBD1 (5 bases). The CDR3 totals 15 residues. CDR1 and CDR2 from the germline V gene are DFQATT and SNEGSKA (reference sequence). Trimming took 5 bases from V and 0 from J, leaving 14 bases between them. CDR3 bases: TGCAGTGCTTCAGAGCGGACATATAGCAATCAGCCCCAGCATTTT. Its protein product is CSASERTYSNQPQHF.

Concerning this clonotype itself: One end of the junction is discordant with germline, which a read error may explain. The J gene is TRBJ2-1, the V gene TRBV6-2 or TRBV6-3, with 10 bases identical to TRBD2. Germline V CDR1 and CDR2: MNHEY, SVGEGT. The length of the CDR3 is 18 residues. The DNA of the CDR3 is TGTGCCAGCAGTCACTCGATGGCTAGCGGGGGCCGGGTTGACGAGCAGTTCTTC. Protein sequence: CASSHSMASGGRVDEQFF.

The chain recombines TRBV5-1 with TRBJ2-3, with a weak D call TRBD2 (5 bases). CDR3 length: 15 residues. V lost 1 base, J lost 4 bases, and 13 bases lay in between. CDR1 and CDR2 (germline): SGHRS, YFSETQ. CDR3 sequence: CASSLSVLASDTQYF. The DNA of the CDR3 is TGCGCCAGCAGCTTGTCGGTCCTAGCCTCAGATACGCAGTATTTT.

This chain connects TRBV13 to TRBJ2-3; the D is unclear. The germline V gene has CDR1 PRHDT and CDR2 FYEKMQ (reference sequence). V shed 1 base and J shed 0 bases, with 8 bases lying between them. The CDR3 extends over 15 amino acids. In DNA, the CDR3 is TGTGCCAGCAGCTTAGTTCGGTCGAGCACAGATACGCAGTATTTT. Translation gives CASSLVRSSTDTQYF.

The V and J genes are TRBV12-3 or TRBV12-4 and TRBJ2-3, with 11 bases lining up with TRBD2. The CDR3 is 16 amino acids. With V trimmed by 3 bases and J by 2 bases, 4 bases remained unmatched. In DNA, the CDR3 is TGTGCCAGCAGTTTTAGCGGGGGGGTAACCACAGATACGCAGTATTTT. Its protein product is CASSFSGGVTTDTQYF.

V usage is TRBV27 and J usage is TRBJ2-3; D is undetermined. Germline V CDR1 and CDR2: MNHEY, SMNVEV (reference sequence). CDR3 size: 14 residues. V was clipped by 0 bases and J by 2 bases, with 6 bases between them. The CDR3 reads CASSLSHTTDTQYF. Written as DNA, the CDR3 is TGTGCCAGCAGTTTATCTCATACCACAGATACGCAGTATTTT.

The CDR3 loop is CASRGWWDNGSTNEKLFF. The CDR3 nucleotides read TGTGCCAGCAGAGGCTGGTGGGACAACGGATCAACTAATGAAAAACTGTTTTTT. The chain has TRBV27 and TRBJ1-4; tentative D call: TRBD1 (6 bases). Trimming removed 6 bases from V and 0 bases from J, with 20 bases in between. Germline CDR1 reads MNHEY; CDR2 reads SMNVEV (reference sequence). The CDR3 covers 18 residues. Together with reference TRBV27 and TRBJ1-4, the CDR3 gives the full variable domain: EAQVTQNPRYLITVTGKKLTVTCSQNMNHEYMSWYRQDPGLGLRQIYYSMNVEVTDKGDVPEGYKVSRKEKRNFPLILESPSPNQTSLYFCASRGWWDNGSTNEKLFFGSGTQLSVL.

About this clonotype: At one end, the junction sequence differs from germline, possibly due to a read error. V usage is TRBV3-1 and J usage is TRBJ2-5; D perhaps matches TRBD2 (6 bases). The germline CDR1 and CDR2 sequences are LGHDT and YNNKEL (reference sequence). CDR3 size: 14 residues. The CDR3 is CARSQARGVYEQYF. CDR3 DNA: TGTGCCCGCAGCCAAGCTCGCGGGGTCTACGAACAGTACTTC.

This clonotype was seen many times. This chain uses TRBV27 with TRBJ2-2, with TRBD2 matching 9 bases. Germline assignment: CDR1 MNHEY and CDR2 SMNVEV (reference sequence). V trimming: 4 bases; J trimming: 4 bases; junction bases outside the gene matches: 7. The CDR3 loop spans 16 amino acids. CDR3 nucleotide sequence: TGTGCCAGCAGTTCGGGGACTAGCCCGATCACCGGGGAGCTGTTTTTT. Protein product: CASSSGTSPITGELFF.

This sequence joins TRBV7-9 and TRBJ2-5, with D perhaps being TRBD1 or TRBD2 (5 bases each). The CDR3 runs to 14 residues. V lost 5 bases and J 3 bases, leaving 13 bases between the germline ends. Germline V lookup: CDR1 SEHNR, CDR2 FQNEAQ (reference sequence). CDR3 DNA sequence: TGTGCCAGCAGCCGCCGGGACGTAAAAGAGACCCAGTACTTC. It encodes CASSRRDVKETQYF.

This clonotype was counted a few times. This sequence joins TRBV29-1 and TRBJ1-2, with D unclear. V lost 4 bases, J lost 4 bases, and 13 bases lay in between. Germline V gene lookup returns CDR1 SQVTM and CDR2 ANQGSEA. CDR3 length equals 13 residues. The CDR3 here is CSVVGTVTYGYTF. DNA of the CDR3: TGCAGCGTTGTAGGCACCGTGACCTATGGCTACACCTTC.

This clonotype was counted a few times. J is TRBJ2-1 and V is TRBV4-3; D could derive from TRBD1 or TRBD2 (6 bases each). With 1 base removed from V and 2 bases from J, the gap between germline ends came to 9 bases. Per germline, CDR1 LGHNA and CDR2 YSLEER. The length of the CDR3 is 15 residues. CDR3 bases: TGCGCCAGCAGCCAAGGGAGGGGGACCTACAATGAGCAGTTCTTC. Translated, it gives CASSQGRGTYNEQFF.

This clonotype has more than one count but fewer than ten. This chain joins TRBV4-3 and TRBJ2-4; D is possibly TRBD2 (6 bases). The CDR3 is made up of 17 amino acids. V was clipped by 0 bases and J by 2 bases, with 14 bases between them. Germline lookup yields CDR1 LGHNA and CDR2 YSLEER. The DNA of the CDR3 is TGCGCCAGCAGCCAAGATCTAGGAGGGGATCCCAAAAACATTCAGTACTTC. Amino acids: CASSQDLGGDPKNIQYF.

The rearrangement links TRBV5-6 to TRBJ2-7; possibly TRBD1 for D (7 bases). The V and J ends lost 4 bases and 3 bases respectively, with 11 bases between them. The CDR3 has 13 amino acids. Germline lookup yields CDR1 SGHDT and CDR2 YYEEEE. CDR3 residues: CASSGQDYYEQYF. For the CDR3, the DNA is TGTGCCAGCAGCGGACAGGACTACTACGAGCAGTACTTC.

This clonotype was seen once. CDR3 sequence (DNA): TGTGCCAGCAGTCCTAGCACAGGGAACGACATTCAGTACTTC. The encoded protein is CASSPSTGNDIQYF. The chain links TRBV28 to TRBJ2-4; D perhaps matches TRBD1 (6 bases). Trimming took off 5 bases at V and 8 bases at J, with 16 bases between the two ends. This CDR3 contains 14 residues. Germline CDR1 reads MDHEN; CDR2 reads SYDVKM.

This chain connects TRBV20-1 to TRBJ2-4, with 7 bases fitting TRBD1. The DNA end is a closer match to TRBJ2-7, so the J assignment may be wrong. Germline CDR1 DFQATT, CDR2 SNEGSKA (reference sequence). The CDR3 runs to 13 residues. The CDR3 is CSVKNRGTYEQYF. In DNA, the CDR3 is TGCAGTGTCAAAAACAGGGGAACCTACGAGCAGTACTTC.

This sequence joins TRBV28 and TRBJ2-3; TRBD1 matches at 8 bases. The junction had 5 bases not matched to a gene; V was cut back by 5 bases and J by 4 bases. The germline CDR1 and CDR2 sequences are MDHEN and SYDVKM. This CDR3 spans 14 amino acids. In DNA, the CDR3 is TGTGCCAGCAGTATGGACAGGGAGTCAGATACGCAGTATTTT. It codes for CASSMDRESDTQYF.

The chain has TRBV6-5 and TRBJ1-2, with D uncertain. This CDR3 region has 15 residues. The germline V and J ends were trimmed by 0 bases and 4 bases, with 12 bases remaining between them. CDR1 is MNHEY, CDR2 SVGAGI, per germline. The CDR3, as DNA: TGTGCCAGCAGTTACTCTAGCGAAAGATTCTATGGCTACACCTTC. Translation gives CASSYSSERFYGYTF.

This clonotype was counted at least ten times. The CDR3: CASSKRQGLGYEQYF. CDR3 DNA sequence: TGTGCCAGCAGCAAGCGACAGGGCTTAGGGTACGAGCAGTACTTC. The chain joins TRBV14 to TRBJ2-7; 7 nucleotides line up with TRBD1. This CDR3 has 15 residues. Germline-derived CDR1 and CDR2 are SGHDN and FVKESK. The junction had 11 bases not matched to a gene; V was cut back by 5 bases and J by 4 bases.

The chain combines TRBV12-3 or TRBV12-4 with TRBJ1-2; 8 bases are shared with TRBD1. This CDR3 spans 16 amino acids. V lost 5 bases and J lost 0; bases outside the gene matches: 8. In DNA form, the CDR3 reads TGTGCCAGCAGTCGGGACAGGCATCAGACTAACTATGGCTACACCTTC. Translated, it gives CASSRDRHQTNYGYTF.

This clonotype has a single count. The gene calls are TRBV28 and TRBJ2-5; TRBD1 or TRBD2 may be the D gene (5 bases each). The ends were cut back, 3 bases at V and 11 bases at J, with 25 bases in the middle. The CDR3 contains 16 residues. Germline CDR1 and CDR2: MDHEN and SYDVKM. The CDR3 region has the DNA TGTGCCAGCAGTTTCGTGGGCAGGGTGGGTAGCGATGAGCAGTACTTC. Translation gives CASSFVGRVGSDEQYF. The full variable domain, with the rest looked up from reference TRBV28 and TRBJ2-5, is DVKVTQSSRYLVKRTGEKVFLECVQDMDHENMFWYRQDPGLGLRLIYFSYDVKMKEKGDIPEGYSVSREKKERFSLILESASTNQTSMYLCASSFVGRVGSDEQYFGPGTRLLVL.

This clonotype was detected a few times. The V gene is TRBV7-8, the J gene TRBJ2-3, with 7 bases fitting TRBD2. The CDR3 runs to 17 residues. V was pared by 7 bases and J by 3 bases, with 16 bases of the junction left unmatched. In germline, CDR1 is SGHVS, CDR2 FQNEAQ. CDR3 sequence (DNA): TGTGCCAGCAAATTAATCCCGACTAGCCGAGGTACAGATACGCAGTATTTT. Protein: CASKLIPTSRGTDTQYF.

The rearrangement uses TRBV5-1 and TRBJ2-5; 9 bases are a match to TRBD1. The CDR3 is 16 amino acids. The V gene end was trimmed by 4 bases and the J gene end by 1 base; junction bases not matched to a gene: 8. Germline CDR1 SGHRS, CDR2 YFSETQ. CDR3 coding DNA: TGCGCCAGCAGCCCAATGACAGGGGGTAGCCAAGAGACCCAGTACTTC. Encoded protein: CASSPMTGGSQETQYF.

The rearrangement joins TRBV12-5 to TRBJ2-1; no reliable D call. Germline CDR1 and CDR2: LGHNT and FRNRAP. Deletions cut 7 bases from V and 0 bases from J, with 10 bases between. The CDR3 is made up of 14 amino acids. CDR3 nucleotides: TGTGCTAGTGTCCCGGACGGCTCCTACAATGAGCAGTTCTTC. Its translation: CASVPDGSYNEQFF.

J is TRBJ2-7 and V is TRBV20-1; 7 positions match TRBD2. Germline-derived CDR1 and CDR2 are DFQATT and SNEGSKA (reference sequence). The CDR3 is made up of 14 amino acids. V trimming: 5 bases; J trimming: 2 bases; junction bases outside the gene matches: 9. The CDR3 protein is CSAARGTLAYEQYF. The CDR3 region has the DNA TGCAGTGCTGCGCGGGGGACCCTCGCCTACGAGCAGTACTTC.